The 3 T cell receptor beta chains listed next were all sequenced from one sample in a study of OX40 agonist ivuxolimab in advanced cancers. Produced via immunoSEQ multiplex PCR; TCRdb's table is partial and in-frame only. The table has tens of thousands of clones, about nine tenths seen once. The material sequenced was CD4+ or CD8+ T cells sorted from blood, taken in a trial of the OX40 agonist ivuxolimab. These receptors came from an adult with an advanced solid tumor such as melanoma, head and neck, liver or kidney cancer.

This rearrangement joins TRBV7-8 to TRBJ2-3; D unresolved. This CDR3 has 12 residues. The germline V gene encodes CDR1 SGHVS and CDR2 FQNEAQ. V was pared by 1 base and J by 3 bases, with 2 bases between. CDR3 nucleotide sequence: TGTGCCAGCAGCTTAGGAACAGATACGCAGTATTTT. It yields the protein CASSLGTDTQYF.

The chain recombines TRBV7-8 with TRBJ1-5; the D is unclear. The CDR3 sequence is 13 residues long. V lost 4 bases to trimming and J lost 1 base, with 5 bases between them. From germline, CDR1 is SGHVS and CDR2 FQNEAQ. CDR3 protein: CASSWQSNQPQHF. CDR3 in DNA: TGTGCCAGCAGCTGGCAGAGCAATCAGCCCCAGCATTTT. The full variable domain, with the rest looked up from reference TRBV7-8 and TRBJ1-5, is GAGVSQSPRYKVAKRGQDVALRCDPISGHVSLFWYQQALGQGPEFLTYFQNEAQLDKSGLPSDRFFAERPEGSVSTLKIQRTQQEDSAVYLCASSWQSNQPQHFGDGTRLSIL.

CDR3 nucleotide sequence: TGTGCCTGGAGTGTATCAGGCAATGAGCAGTTCTTC. Protein sequence: CAWSVSGNEQFF. This chain links TRBV30 with TRBJ2-1; D call uncertain. V lost 0 bases and J lost 6, with 6 bases in between. In germline, CDR1 is GTSNPN, CDR2 SVGIG (reference sequence). This CDR3 contains 12 residues. Using reference TRBV30 and TRBJ2-1 for the parts outside the CDR3, the full variable domain is SQTIHQWPATLVQPVGSPLSLECTVEGTSNPNLYWYRQAAGRGLQLLFYSVGIGQISSEVPQNLSASRPQDRQFILSSKKLLLSDSGFYLCAWSVSGNEQFFGPGTRLTVL.